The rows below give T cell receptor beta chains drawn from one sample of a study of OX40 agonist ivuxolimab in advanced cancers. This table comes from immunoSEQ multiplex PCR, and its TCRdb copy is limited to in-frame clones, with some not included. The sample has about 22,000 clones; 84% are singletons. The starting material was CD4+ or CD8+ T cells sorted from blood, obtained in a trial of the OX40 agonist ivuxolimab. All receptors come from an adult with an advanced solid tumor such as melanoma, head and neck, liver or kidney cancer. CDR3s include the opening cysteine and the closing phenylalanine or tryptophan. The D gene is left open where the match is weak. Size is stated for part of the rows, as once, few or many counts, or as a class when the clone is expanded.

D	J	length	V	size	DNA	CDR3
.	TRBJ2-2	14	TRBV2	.	TGTGCCAGCAAGGCAGGGGAGTTTCCCGGGGAGCTGTTTTTT	CASKAGEFPGELFF
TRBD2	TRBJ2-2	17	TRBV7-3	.	TGTGCCAGCAGCTTAAGGGCAGCGGGGGCCATCACCGGGGAGCTGTTTTTT	CASSLRAAGAITGELFF
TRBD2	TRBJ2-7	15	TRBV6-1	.	TGTGCCAGTGACTTGGCGGGGGGGAGGAAGAACGAGCAGTACTTC	CASDLAGGRKNEQYF
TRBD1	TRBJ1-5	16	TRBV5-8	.	TGTGCCAGCAGTACAAGGACAGGGGGCCTCAATCAGCCCCAGCATTTT	CASSTRTGGLNQPQHF
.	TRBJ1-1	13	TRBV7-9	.	TGTGCCAGCAGCTTAGATGCCATGACTGAAGCTTTCTTT	CASSLDAMTEAFF
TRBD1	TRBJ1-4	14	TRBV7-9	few	TGTGCCAGCAGCTTAGTGGGGACAGATGAAAAACTGTTTTTT	CASSLVGTDEKLFF
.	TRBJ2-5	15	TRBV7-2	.	TGTGCCAGCAGCTTGGATACATCAAGGATGGAGACCCAGTACTTC	CASSLDTSRMETQYF
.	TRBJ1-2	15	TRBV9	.	TGTGCCAGCAGCGTAGGTACAGCTTCTAACTATGGCTACACCTTC	CASSVGTASNYGYTF
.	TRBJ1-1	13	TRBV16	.	TGTGCCAGCAGCCAAGGGGGAAGGACTGAAGCTTTCTTT	CASSQGGRTEAFF
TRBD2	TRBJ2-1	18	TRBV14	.	TGTGCCAGCAGCCAACGGGGACTAGCGGGGCCACCCTACAATGAGCAGTTCTTC	CASSQRGLAGPPYNEQFF
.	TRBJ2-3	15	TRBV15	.	TGTGCCACCAGCAGACAGGGGGGTCTGACAGATACGCAGTATTTT	CATSRQGGLTDTQYF
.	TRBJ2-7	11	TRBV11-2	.	TGTGCCAGCAGCTTCAACTACGAGCAGTACTTC	CASSFNYEQYF
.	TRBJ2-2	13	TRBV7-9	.	TGTGCCAGCAGCCCCCCAGCCACCGGGGAGCTGTTTTTT	CASSPPATGELFF
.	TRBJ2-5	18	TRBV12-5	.	TGTGCTAGTGGTTTCAAGGCTGACACTAGTTTAACTCAAGAGACCCAGTACTTC	CASGFKADTSLTQETQYF
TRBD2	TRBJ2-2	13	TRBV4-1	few	TGCGCCAGCAGCCCCGGACTAGCGCGGGAGCTGTTTTTT	CASSPGLARELFF
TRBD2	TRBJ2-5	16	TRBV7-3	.	TGTGCCAGCAGCTTAGGCGGGGGGCCCTACCGGGAGACCCAGTACTTC	CASSLGGGPYRETQYF
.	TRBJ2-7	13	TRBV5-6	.	TGTGCCAGCAGCCGGCGACAGGTGTACGAGCAGTACTTC	CASSRRQVYEQYF
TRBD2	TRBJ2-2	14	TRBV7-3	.	TGTGCCAGCGGCAGCGGGAGGGCCTACGGGGAGCTGTTTTTT	CASGSGRAYGELFF
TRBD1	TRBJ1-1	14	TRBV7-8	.	TGTGCCAGCAGCTTACAGGGGGCGAACACTGAAGCTTTCTTT	CASSLQGANTEAFF
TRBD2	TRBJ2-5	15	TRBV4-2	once	TGTGCCAGCAGCCACGGGACTAGCGGGAGAGAGACCCAGTACTTC	CASSHGTSGRETQYF
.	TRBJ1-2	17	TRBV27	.	TGTGCCAGCAGTCCCATAGAGAGGGCCGGAGCGAACTATGGCTACACCTTC	CASSPIERAGANYGYTF
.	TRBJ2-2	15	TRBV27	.	TGTGCCAGCAGTTTTGACGGGTTCTACACCGGGGAGCTGTTTTTT	CASSFDGFYTGELFF
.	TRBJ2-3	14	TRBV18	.	TGTGCCAGCTCACCATCCTTCCAAGCAGATACGCAGTATTTT	CASSPSFQADTQYF
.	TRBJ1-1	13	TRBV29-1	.	TGCAGCGTCGAGGGGGGGATGAACACTGAAGCTTTCTTT	CSVEGGMNTEAFF
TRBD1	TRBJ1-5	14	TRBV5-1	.	TGCGCCAGCAGCACGGGACAGAGCAATCAGCCCCAGCATTTT	CASSTGQSNQPQHF
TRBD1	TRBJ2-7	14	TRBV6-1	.	TGTGCCAGCCTTTGGGACAGAACCTCCTACGAGCAGTACTTC	CASLWDRTSYEQYF
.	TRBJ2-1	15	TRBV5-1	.	TGCGCCAGCAGCTCGGACGGAGGTACGGCGAATGAGCAGTTCTTC	CASSSDGGTANEQFF
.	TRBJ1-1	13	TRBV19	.	TGTGCCAGTAGGGCAGGGGTGGGCACTGAAGCTTTCTTT	CASRAGVGTEAFF
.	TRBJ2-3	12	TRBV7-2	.	TGTGCCAGCAGCACATCCAGGGAGGCGCAGTATTTT	CASSTSREAQYF
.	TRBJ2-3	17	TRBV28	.	TGTGCCAGCAGTTTCTCGGGACTCTCACGGGACTTTGGGGCGCAGTATTTT	CASSFSGLSRDFGAQYF
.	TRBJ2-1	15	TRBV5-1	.	TGCGCCAGCAGCAGAAGACAGGCATCCTACAATGAGCAGTTCTTC	CASSRRQASYNEQFF